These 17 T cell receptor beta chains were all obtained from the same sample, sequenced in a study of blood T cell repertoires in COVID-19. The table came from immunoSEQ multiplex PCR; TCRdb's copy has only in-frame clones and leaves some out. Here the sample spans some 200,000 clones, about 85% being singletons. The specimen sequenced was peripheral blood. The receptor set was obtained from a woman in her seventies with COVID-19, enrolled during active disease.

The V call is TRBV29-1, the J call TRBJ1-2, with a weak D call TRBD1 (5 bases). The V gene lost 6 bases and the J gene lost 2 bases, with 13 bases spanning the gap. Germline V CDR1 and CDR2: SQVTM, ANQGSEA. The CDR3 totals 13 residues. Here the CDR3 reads CSVGAGWNYGYTF. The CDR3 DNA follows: TGCAGCGTCGGTGCAGGGTGGAACTATGGCTACACCTTC.

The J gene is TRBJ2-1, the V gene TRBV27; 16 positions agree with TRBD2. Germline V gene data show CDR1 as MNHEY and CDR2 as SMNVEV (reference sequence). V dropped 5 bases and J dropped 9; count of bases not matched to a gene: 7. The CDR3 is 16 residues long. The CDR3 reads CASSSGTSGGVVEQFF. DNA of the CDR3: TGTGCCAGCAGTAGTGGGACTAGCGGGGGGGTCGTTGAGCAGTTCTTC.

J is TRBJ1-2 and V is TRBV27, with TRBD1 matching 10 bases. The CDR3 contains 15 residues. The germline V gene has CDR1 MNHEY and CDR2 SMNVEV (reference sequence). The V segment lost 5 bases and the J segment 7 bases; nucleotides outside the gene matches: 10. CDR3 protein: CASSDPGQGMIGYTF. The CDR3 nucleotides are TGTGCCAGCAGTGACCCGGGACAGGGGATGATTGGCTACACCTTC.

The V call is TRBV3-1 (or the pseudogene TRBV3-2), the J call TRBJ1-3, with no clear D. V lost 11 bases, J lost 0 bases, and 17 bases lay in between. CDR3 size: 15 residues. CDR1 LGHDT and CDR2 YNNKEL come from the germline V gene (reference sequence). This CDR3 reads CAVAPAGFSGNTIYF. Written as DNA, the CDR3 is TGTGCCGTGGCCCCGGCGGGCTTCTCTGGAAACACCATATATTTT.

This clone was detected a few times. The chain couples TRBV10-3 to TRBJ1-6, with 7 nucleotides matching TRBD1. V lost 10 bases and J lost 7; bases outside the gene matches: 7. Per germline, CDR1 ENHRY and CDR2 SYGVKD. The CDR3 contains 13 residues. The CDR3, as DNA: TGTGCCACCAAACAGGGGACAAATTCACCCCTCCACTTT. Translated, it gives CATKQGTNSPLHF.

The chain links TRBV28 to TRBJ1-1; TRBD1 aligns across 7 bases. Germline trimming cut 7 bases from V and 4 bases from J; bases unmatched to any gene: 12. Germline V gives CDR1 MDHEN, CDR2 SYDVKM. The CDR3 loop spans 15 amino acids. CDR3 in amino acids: CASIRQGPSSTEAFF. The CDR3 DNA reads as TGTGCCAGCATTCGACAGGGCCCTTCCAGCACTGAAGCTTTCTTT.

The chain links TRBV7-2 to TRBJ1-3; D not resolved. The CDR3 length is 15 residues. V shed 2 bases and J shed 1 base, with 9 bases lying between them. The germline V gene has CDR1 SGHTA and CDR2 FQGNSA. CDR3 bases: TGTGCCAGCAGCTTAAACCCAGGATCTGGAAACACCATATATTTT. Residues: CASSLNPGSGNTIYF.

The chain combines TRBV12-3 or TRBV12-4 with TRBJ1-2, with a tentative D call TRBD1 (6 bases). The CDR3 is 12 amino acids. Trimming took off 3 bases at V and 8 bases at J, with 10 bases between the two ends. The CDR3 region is CASSLGARGYTF. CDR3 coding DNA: TGTGCCAGCAGTTTGGGGGCGCGGGGCTACACCTTC.

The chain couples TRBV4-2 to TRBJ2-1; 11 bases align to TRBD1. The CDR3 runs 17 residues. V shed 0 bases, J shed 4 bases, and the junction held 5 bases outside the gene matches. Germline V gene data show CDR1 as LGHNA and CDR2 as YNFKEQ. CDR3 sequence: CASSQDLGTGGYNEQFF. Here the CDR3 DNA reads TGTGCCAGCAGCCAAGATCTGGGGACAGGGGGTTACAATGAGCAGTTCTTC.

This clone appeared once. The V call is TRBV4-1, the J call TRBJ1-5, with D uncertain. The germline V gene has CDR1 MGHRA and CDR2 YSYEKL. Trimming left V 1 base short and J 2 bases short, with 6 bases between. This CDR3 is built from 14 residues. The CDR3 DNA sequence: TGCGCCAGCAGCCAAGGAGTGGGCAATCAGCCCCAGCATTTT. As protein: CASSQGVGNQPQHF.

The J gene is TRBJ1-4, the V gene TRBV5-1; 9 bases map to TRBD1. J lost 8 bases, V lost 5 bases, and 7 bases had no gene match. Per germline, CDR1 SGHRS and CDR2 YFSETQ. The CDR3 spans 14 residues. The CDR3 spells CASRPGTGTEKLFF. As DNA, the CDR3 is TGCGCCAGCAGACCCGGGACAGGGACCGAAAAACTGTTTTTT.

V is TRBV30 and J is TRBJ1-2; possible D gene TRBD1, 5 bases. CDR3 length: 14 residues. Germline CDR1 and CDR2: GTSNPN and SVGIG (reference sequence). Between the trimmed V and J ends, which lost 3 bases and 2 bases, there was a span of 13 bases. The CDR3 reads CAWSHSAGNYGYTF. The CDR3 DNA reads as TGTGCCTGGAGCCACTCCGCAGGGAACTATGGCTACACCTTC.

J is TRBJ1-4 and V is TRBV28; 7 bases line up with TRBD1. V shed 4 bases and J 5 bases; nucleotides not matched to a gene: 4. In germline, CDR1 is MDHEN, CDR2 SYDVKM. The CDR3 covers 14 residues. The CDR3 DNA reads TGTGCCAGCAGTTCTAGGACAGGCAATGAAAAACTGTTTTTT. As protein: CASSSRTGNEKLFF.

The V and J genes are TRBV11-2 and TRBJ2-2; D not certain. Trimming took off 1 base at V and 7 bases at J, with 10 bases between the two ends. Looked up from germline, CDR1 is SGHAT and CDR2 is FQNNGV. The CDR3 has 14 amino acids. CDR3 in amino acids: CASSLGHKSGELFF. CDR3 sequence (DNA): TGTGCCAGCAGCTTAGGCCACAAAAGCGGGGAGCTGTTTTTT.

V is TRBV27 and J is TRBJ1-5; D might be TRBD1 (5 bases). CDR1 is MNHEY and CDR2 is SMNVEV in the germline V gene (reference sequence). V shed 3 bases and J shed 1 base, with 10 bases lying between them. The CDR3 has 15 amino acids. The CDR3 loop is CASSFEGRSNQPQHF. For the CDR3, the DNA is TGTGCCAGCAGTTTTGAGGGGAGGAGCAATCAGCCCCAGCATTTT.

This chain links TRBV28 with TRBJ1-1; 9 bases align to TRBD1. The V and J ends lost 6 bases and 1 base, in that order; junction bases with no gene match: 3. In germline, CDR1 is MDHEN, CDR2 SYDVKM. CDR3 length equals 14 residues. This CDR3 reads CASRGQGWNTEAFF. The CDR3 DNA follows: TGTGCCAGCAGGGGACAGGGATGGAACACTGAAGCTTTCTTT.

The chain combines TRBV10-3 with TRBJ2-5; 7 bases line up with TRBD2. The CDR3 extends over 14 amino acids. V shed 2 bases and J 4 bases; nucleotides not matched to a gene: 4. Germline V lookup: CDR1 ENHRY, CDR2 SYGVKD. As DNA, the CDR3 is TGTGCCATCAGTGAGATGACGGGGGGAGAGACCCAGTACTTC. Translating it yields CAISEMTGGETQYF.